The source of this TCR beta chain is a study of blood T cells in healthy people across ages. Findings and limits, study-wide: Naive and antigen-experienced cells could not be conclusively compared, given unsorted PBMCs. Donor CMV infection status was unknown, possibly confounding age-related changes in expanded clonotypes. It was held that diversity estimates obtained from one million T cells represented underestimates.

This clonotype has more than one count but fewer than ten. The target antigen is unknown. With a much larger clone just one base away, this may be a read error. CDR1 SGHTA and CDR2 FQGNSA come from the germline V gene. There are 16 residues in the CDR3. Primers used in a second PCR of about 6 to 11 cycles were a sample-barcoded 5' primer and a J-beta primer mix. Every molecule of cDNA carried a tag from a template-switch adaptor with 12 random nucleotides. A single record per CDR3 protein comes from TCRdb applying MiXCR to the 5' RACE reads. The sample lists some 1.6 million distinct CDR3 sequences, roughly a third occurring once.

The rearrangement uses TRBV7-2 and TRBJ2-6; 8 bases align to TRBD1. The specimen sequenced was blood. This clonotype was sampled from a woman in her twenties or thirties in good health. In nucleotides, the CDR3 is TGTGCCAGCAGCTTACAGGGGGCGCACGGGGCCAACGTCCGGACTTTC. The encoded protein is CASSLQGAHGANVRTF.